One sample yielded the 17 T cell receptor beta chains listed below, sequenced in a study of neurological immune-mediated disorders. TCRdb fed the 5' RACE reads into MiXCR, producing one record per CDR3 protein. Among 65,000 to 70,000 distinct CDR3 sequences listed, more than 3.5% were seen once. The sample taken for sequencing was PBMCs. All receptors come from a man in his fifties with multiple sclerosis.

Ten or more counts support this clonotype. The chain joins TRBV7-9 to TRBJ2-7; D unclear. Germline V gives CDR1 SEHNR, CDR2 FQNEAQ (reference sequence). The CDR3 runs to 11 residues. V lost 4 bases and J 3 bases, leaving 4 bases between the germline ends. The CDR3 nucleotides read TGTGCCAGCAGCTCAGACTACGAGCAGTACGTC. Encoded protein: CASSSDYEQYV.

This clonotype was counted ten times or more. The chain is built from TRBV5-1 and TRBJ2-1; no reliable D call. Germline values: CDR1 SGHRS, CDR2 YFSETQ. V lost 6 bases and J lost 8, with 9 bases in between. The CDR3 loop spans 11 amino acids. The CDR3 loop reads CASTENHEQFF. CDR3 bases: TGCGCCAGCACCGAGAACCATGAGCAGTTCTTC.

There are many counts of this clonotype. The chain joins TRBV5-6 to TRBJ1-4; 7 bases agree with TRBD1. Per germline, CDR1 SGHDT and CDR2 YYEEEE. V lost 4 bases and J lost 3; bases outside the gene matches: 3. The CDR3 is 14 residues long. The CDR3: CASSRDRPNEKLFF. CDR3 in DNA: TGTGCCAGCAGCAGGGACAGACCTAATGAAAAACTGTTTTTT.

This clonotype was seen at least ten times. V usage is TRBV3-1 and J usage is TRBJ2-7; no clear D. The CDR3 is 16 amino acids. Germline values: CDR1 LGHDT, CDR2 YNNKEL (reference sequence). V lost 1 base, J lost 4 bases, and 17 bases lay in between. CDR3 in amino acids: CASSQGLRSSLYEQYV. The DNA of the CDR3 is TGTGCCAGCAGCCAAGGGCTCAGATCTTCGCTTTACGAGCAGTACGTC.

The chain joins TRBV18 to TRBJ1-3; D gene uncertain. Germline V gene data show CDR1 as KGHSH and CDR2 as LQKENI. The CDR3 has 15 amino acids. The V end was cut by 2 bases, the J end by 2 bases, with 10 bases between. CDR3 DNA sequence: TGTGCCAGCTCACCAGCCGCAGGTACTGGAAACACCATATATTTT. Its translation is CASSPAAGTGNTIYF.

This clonotype was detected many times. The V gene is TRBV9, the J gene TRBJ2-1, with 9 bases lining up with TRBD2. V dropped 4 bases and J dropped 4; count of bases not matched to a gene: 9. This CDR3 is 16 amino acids long. Germline V gene data show CDR1 as SGDLS and CDR2 as YYNGEE. The CDR3: CASSPLGGGAYNEQFF. CDR3 nucleotides: TGTGCCAGCAGCCCCCTGGGCGGGGGGGCGTACAATGAGCAGTTCTTC.

In regard to this clonotype: This sequence may be a read error, since a much larger clone differs from it by one base. V gene TRBV6-5 combines with J gene TRBJ2-4; 7 bases match TRBD1. CDR3 size: 14 residues. Germline V CDR1 and CDR2: MNHEY, SVGAGI. The V gene end was trimmed by 2 bases and the J gene end by 10 bases; junction bases not matched to a gene: 8. For the CDR3, the DNA is TGTGCCAGCAGTTACAGGGGGCAGAGAAAAATTCAGTACTTC. Protein sequence: CASSYRGQRKIQYF.

There are many counts of this clonotype. The V and J genes are TRBV5-5 and TRBJ2-5, with D tentatively TRBD1 (6 bases). CDR3 size: 13 residues. Germline V CDR1 and CDR2: SGHKS, YYEKEE (reference sequence). V was pared by 0 bases and J by 5 bases, with 8 bases between. In DNA, the CDR3 is TGTGCCAGCAGCTTGGACAGGGTCGAGACCCAGTACTTC. This encodes CASSLDRVETQYF.

This clonotype was picked up many times. This chain connects TRBV3-1 to TRBJ2-2; tentatively, D is TRBD2 (5 bases). This CDR3 is 17 amino acids long. Trimming cost V 1 base and J 6 bases, with 18 bases left between them. The germline CDR1 and CDR2 sequences are LGHDT and YNNKEL (reference sequence). The DNA for the CDR3 is TGTGCCAGCAGCCAAGGTCGGGGAAAAAGAAGACCCGGGGAGCTGTTTTTT. This gives the protein CASSQGRGKRRPGELFF.

This clonotype was recorded many times. CDR3 sequence reads: CASSLGGQGNEQFF. The CDR3 DNA reads as TGCGCCAGCAGCTTGGGTGGACAGGGCAATGAGCAGTTCTTC. The genes are TRBV5-1 and TRBJ2-1; 8 positions match TRBD1. Per the germline V gene, CDR1 is SGHRS and CDR2 is YFSETQ. The trim removed 0 bases at V and 6 bases at J, leaving 2 bases unmatched. This CDR3 has 14 residues.

This clonotype was counted at least ten times. The chain carries TRBV6-2 or TRBV6-3 and TRBJ2-7, with 7 bases identical to TRBD1. The ends lost 2 bases at V and 2 bases at J; junction bases unmatched: 3. Germline V lookup: CDR1 MNHEY, CDR2 SVGEGT. The CDR3 spans 14 residues. DNA for the CDR3: TGTGCCAGCAGTTACGACAGGGAACCCTACGAGCAGTACTTC. Translation gives CASSYDREPYEQYF.

This clonotype has a count of ten or more. This rearrangement joins TRBV20-1 to TRBJ2-1; a weak D match, TRBD2 (6 bases). Germline CDR1 DFQATT, CDR2 SNEGSKA (reference sequence). The CDR3 runs to 13 residues. The V end lost 2 bases, the J end lost 4 bases, and 9 bases lay between the germline ends. CDR3 in amino acids: CSARKGLYNEQFF. In DNA, the CDR3 is TGCAGTGCTAGAAAGGGACTTTACAATGAGCAGTTCTTC.

This clonotype was seen at least ten times. The V call is TRBV20-1, the J call TRBJ1-1; a possible D gene is TRBD1 (5 bases). V lost 1 base and J 8 bases, leaving 8 bases between the germline ends. This CDR3 region has 11 residues. Germline loops: CDR1 DFQATT, CDR2 SNEGSKA (reference sequence). The CDR3 DNA reads as TGCAGTGCTAGAGGGGGGGAGGAAGCTTTCTTT. Protein sequence: CSARGGEEAFF.

This clonotype was observed many times. The chain links TRBV20-1 to TRBJ2-1; TRBD1 or TRBD2 may be the D gene (5 bases each). The V gene's germline CDR1 is DFQATT and CDR2 SNEGSKA (reference sequence). The CDR3 has 14 amino acids. The CDR3, as DNA: TGCAGCGGACCCCGGGGAAGGGGATCGGGTGAGCAGTTCTTC. This encodes CSGPRGRGSGEQFF.

This clonotype was observed at least ten times. V usage is TRBV20-1 and J usage is TRBJ1-2, with a possible D match to TRBD1 (5 bases). This CDR3 is built from 11 residues. Deletions cut 3 bases from V and 7 bases from J, with 9 bases between. Germline assignment: CDR1 DFQATT and CDR2 SNEGSKA (reference sequence). The CDR3 region has the DNA TGCAGTGCTAGTGGTAGGGGTGGCTACACCTTC. Its translation: CSASGRGGYTF.

This clonotype occurred many times. The V call is TRBV7-2, the J call TRBJ2-6, with TRBD1 matching over 11 bases. Trimming at V came to 5 bases and at J to 2 bases, leaving 11 bases not matched to a gene. Per germline, CDR1 SGHTA and CDR2 FQGNSA. The CDR3 is 19 residues long. The CDR3 sequence is CASSGRTGGHLPGANVLTF. The CDR3 nucleotides are TGTGCCAGCAGCGGGCGGACAGGGGGCCACCTACCTGGGGCCAACGTCCTGACTTTC.

This clonotype has a count of ten or more. The chain carries TRBV5-1 and TRBJ1-1; weak D call: TRBD1 (5 bases). Germline lookup yields CDR1 SGHRS and CDR2 YFSETQ. This CDR3 has 13 residues. The V gene lost 2 bases and the J gene lost 7 bases, with 12 bases spanning the gap. The CDR3 protein is CASSFAGFGEAFF. CDR3 in DNA: TGCGCCAGCAGCTTCGCAGGGTTTGGTGAAGCTTTCTTT.